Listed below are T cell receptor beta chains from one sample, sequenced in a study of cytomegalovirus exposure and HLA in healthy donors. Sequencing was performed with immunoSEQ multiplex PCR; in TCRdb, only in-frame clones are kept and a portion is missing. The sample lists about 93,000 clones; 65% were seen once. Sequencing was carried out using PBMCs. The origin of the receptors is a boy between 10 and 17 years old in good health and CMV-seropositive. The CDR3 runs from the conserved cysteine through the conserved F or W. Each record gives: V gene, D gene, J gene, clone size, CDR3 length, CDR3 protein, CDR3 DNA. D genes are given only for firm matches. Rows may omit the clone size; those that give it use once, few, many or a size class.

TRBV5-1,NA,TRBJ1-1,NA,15,CASSPRQSMNTEAFF,TGCGCCAGCAGCCCAAGACAGTCCATGAACACTGAAGCTTTCTTT
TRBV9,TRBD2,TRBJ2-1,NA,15,CASSLAGAAYNEQFF,TGTGCCAGCAGCCTAGCGGGAGCAGCCTACAATGAGCAGTTCTTC
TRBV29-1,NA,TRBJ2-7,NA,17,CSVEGDVRQGGSYEQYF,TGCAGCGTTGAAGGGGATGTAAGGCAGGGAGGCTCCTACGAGCAGTACTTC
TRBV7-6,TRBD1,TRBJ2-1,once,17,CASSLIIGTGYRNEQFF,TGTGCCAGCAGCTTAATCATCGGGACAGGGTACAGAAATGAGCAGTTCTTC
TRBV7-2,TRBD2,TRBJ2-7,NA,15,CASSLEVAGGFVQYF,TGTGCCAGCAGCTTAGAGGTAGCGGGTGGCTTTGTGCAGTACTTC
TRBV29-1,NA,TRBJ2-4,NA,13,CRAGQGSPNIQYF,TGCAGAGCTGGGCAGGGGTCCCCAAACATTCAGTACTTC
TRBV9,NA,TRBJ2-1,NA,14,CASSVGPAVGEQFF,TGTGCCAGCAGCGTAGGCCCAGCGGTAGGCGAGCAGTTCTTC
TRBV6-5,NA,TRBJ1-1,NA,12,CASLFPSTEAFF,TGTGCCAGCTTATTCCCCAGTACTGAAGCTTTCTTT
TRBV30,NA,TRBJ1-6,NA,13,CAWSGDQGSPLHF,TGTGCCTGGAGTGGGGATCAGGGTTCACCCCTCCACTTT
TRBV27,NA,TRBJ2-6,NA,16,CASSLYRSSGANVLTF,TGTGCCAGCAGTTTGTACAGGAGCTCTGGGGCCAACGTCCTGACTTTC
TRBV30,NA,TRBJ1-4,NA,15,CAWSVLGGRGEKLFF,TGTGCCTGGAGTGTACTAGGGGGTCGGGGTGAAAAACTGTTTTTT
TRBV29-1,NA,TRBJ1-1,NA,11,CGVVRGPRAFF,TGCGGCGTTGTGCGGGGGCCGCGAGCTTTCTTT
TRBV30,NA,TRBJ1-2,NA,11,CAWGQSYGYTF,TGTGCCTGGGGACAAAGCTATGGCTACACCTTC
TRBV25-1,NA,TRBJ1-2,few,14,CASSGVRRGYGYTF,TGTGCCAGCAGTGGGGTGAGAAGAGGCTATGGCTACACCTTC